Below, one T cell receptor (beta chain) is given with its context. What it recognizes is unknown. This CDR3 comprises 20 residues. Germline assignment: CDR1 MNHNY and CDR2 SVGAGI (reference sequence). J lost 3 bases, V lost 5 bases, and 14 bases had no gene match. The data were produced by immunoSEQ multiplex PCR, yet TCRdb's version contains in-frame clones alone and is incomplete. The sample consists of roughly 15,000 clones, 76% of them appearing once. The entry originates in a study of vaccination effects on CD4 cells after COVID-19. Study results and caveats: Nearly all vaccine-induced clones in healthy recipients recognized only SARS-CoV-2. Whether induced by infection or by vaccine, clones showed marked clonal contraction late after vaccination.

Antigen-specific CD4+ T cells were expanded (with viral peptide pools) by the ViraFEST assay ahead of sequencing. At the end of about ten days of culture, CD4+ T cells were isolated. This sequence joins TRBV6-6 and TRBJ1-6, with TRBD1 matching 12 bases. The starting material was CD4+ T cells from PBMCs cultured with HCoV-229E spike peptides, obtained before COVID-19 vaccination. The receptor's source is a human donor who received a COVID-19 vaccine. CDR3 region: CASSLSHPGQGAYYNSPLHF. In nucleotides, the CDR3 is TGTGCCAGCAGTCTTTCCCATCCGGGACAGGGGGCTTACTATAATTCACCCCTCCACTTT.